This T cell receptor beta chain emerged from a study of Graves' ophthalmopathy and Graves' hyperthyroidism (dated by TCRdb to about 2018). For the study in its entirety: Peripheral blood samples were taken at the time of initial diagnosis, before any treatment was given. The study used signatures of the TCR beta repertoire to tell Graves' ophthalmopathy apart from Graves' hyperthyroidism and to predict which patients would progress to ophthalmopathy. In total, 120 to 150 blood samples were TCR-sequenced: 43 ophthalmopathy, some 75 hyperthyroidism and about 17 hyperthyroidism-to-ophthalmopathy patients. A discovery set of about a hundred patients (roughly 43 ophthalmopathy, under 65 stable hyperthyroidism) was enrolled to explore V-J signatures distinguishing ophthalmopathy from hyperthyroidism. The independent validation cohort included 18 to 20 hyperthyroidism patients plus 17 patients who later progressed from hyperthyroidism to ophthalmopathy. In over 5 hyperthyroidism patients, the T-cell repertoire of thyroid tissue was compared with the T-cell repertoire of blood. Once sampling was done, hyperthyroidism patients were given methimazole at a starting dose of 30 mg daily, while ophthalmopathy patients were given high-dose intravenous methylprednisolone. The approximately 100 discovery patients were divided at random into training and test sets in a 7:3 ratio. General findings and caveats noted by the study authors: Sample size was not statistically predetermined, and group allocation was not concealed from the investigators. In validation, the model predicted ophthalmopathy progression with over 60% sensitivity and about 73% specificity; some 13 predicted patients were CT-confirmed with GO in a median of approximately six months. In cross-validation, the 13-signature model distinguished ophthalmopathy from stable hyperthyroidism with almost 90% sensitivity and nearly 82% specificity, and in the test set the corresponding values were roughly 80% and 76%. Among expanded thyroid clonotypes with frequency above 0.001, most also showed up in blood, which suggests that blood repertoires may reflect the thyroid immune response.

For repertoire sequencing, the TCR beta CDR3 regions were amplified from RNA transcripts. HTBI primers and the Qiagen OneStep RT-PCR kit were used in a first-round RT-PCR, which was followed by a second-round multiplex PCR, size selection and purification. Libraries were sequenced paired-end with 100 bp reads on an Illumina HiSeq2000. The study's processing was this. Reads were processed with SOAPnuke, discarding reads with adapters, uncalled bases, mean Phred below 15, or no exact constant-primer or identifier match. COPE v1.2.5 was used to merge high-quality paired reads. Unique nucleotide sequences were defined as clonotypes and aligned to IMGT TRB V, D and J references using MiTCR v1.1. Only V-J combinations with frequency above 0.0001 were analysed, covering 99% to 99.2% of repertoires. For each V-J combination, a TCR clonal expansion and chaos score was defined as the ratio of F50 clonal expansion to chaos observed in the TCRdist matrix. Welch's t-statistics and random forest were used to narrow the features down to approximately twelve V-J combinations, which were then fed into a naive Bayes classifier. The Morisita-Horn index was used to measure how similar the thyroid and blood repertoires were. TCRdb reprocessed the public reads (quality trimming at Q25 with fastp, clone calling with MiXCR) and kept in-frame beta chains. Rows with one shared CDR3 protein collapse into an entry with the most common genes and DNA. The V and J calls were determined by TCRdb, not by the authors. The table for this sample lists a few hundred thousand distinct CDR3 sequences; 20% to 25% of them were counted only once. Of the sample, around 3% is held by the ten largest clones.

The sample holds many counts of this clonotype. The antigen it binds to is not known. The record has no base qualities; no much larger clone is one base away. Hyperthyroidism was considered stable if no progression to ophthalmopathy occurred within 18 months of follow-up. Hyperthyroidism patients were newly diagnosed, with disease duration under 2 months, and aged 18 to 65 years. Anyone with other autoimmune diseases, uncontrolled infections, pregnancy or lactation was excluded from the study. Diagnosis relied on clinical symptoms, serum thyroxine, TRAb, thyroid ultrasound and orbital computed tomography. PBMCs were isolated from approximately 10 ml of fresh peripheral blood by Ficoll-Paque density gradient centrifugation. Trizol reagent was used to extract the total RNA, and its quality was then checked on an Agilent 2100 Bioanalyzer. CDR1 MNHEY and CDR2 SVGEGT are derived from the germline V gene. The CDR3 runs 14 amino acids, cysteine and phenylalanine included. The CDR3 DNA has 42 bases and is translated from base 1. Compared with germline, V lacks 7 bases and J lacks 2 bases; bases without a gene match: 6.

The chain is encoded by TRBV6-2 or TRBV6-3 joined to TRBJ1-1; TRBD1 lines up with 8 middle nucleotides. Input material: peripheral blood. The source is a woman between 18 and 29 years old with stable Graves' hyperthyroidism. Donor details come from another sample of the same person, matched by shared clones. CDR3 loop: CASTAGQGNTEAFF. The DNA sequence is as follows: TGTGCCAGCACCGCCGGACAGGGAAACACTGAAGCTTTCTTT.